This T cell receptor beta chain derives from a study of blood T cell repertoires in COVID-19. As for the study in general: COVID-19 samples, acute and convalescent, were from the United States, Italy and Spain. T cells, B-cell-depleted T cells, or PBMCs supplied cDNA or gDNA.

How the authors handled the data: Amplification of reference gene primers was used by the study to estimate nucleated cell counts. Data came from immunoSEQ multiplex PCR; TCRdb stores just in-frame clones and leaves some out. D and trimming were read from the DNA, whereas the V and J calls and clone size are those reported in that table. Counted here are about 210,000 clones, approximately 78% occurring once; the ten biggest clones make up approximately 12%. The TCR sequence derives from a woman in her thirties or forties with acute or convalescent COVID-19. The sample was peripheral blood.

In DNA, the CDR3 is TGTGCCATCAGTGAGTCGGGGGGGCCCACTGAAGCTTTCTTT. Translating it yields CAISESGGPTEAFF. The chain links TRBV10-3 to TRBJ1-1, with D tentatively TRBD1 (6 bases). This CDR3 comprises 14 residues. Trimming cost V 0 bases and J 4 bases, with 9 bases left between them. Germline V CDR1 and CDR2: ENHRY, SYGVKD.